The 6 T cell receptor beta chains below come from one sample, sequenced in a study of monozygotic twins with inflammatory bowel disease. After re-calling the 5' RACE reads, TCRdb lists one entry per CDR3 protein, DNA absent. This sample carries about 300,000 distinct CDR3 sequences, with about 5% going to the ten biggest clones. The specimen sequenced was blood. These receptor sequences come from a human donor with ulcerative colitis or Crohn's disease, or a healthy co-twin of an affected twin (not recorded which).

V is TRBV7-2 and J is TRBJ2-1. CDR1 is SGHTA, CDR2 FQGNSA, per germline. The CDR3 length is 15 residues. The chain's CDR3 is CASSSSLGSYNEQFF.

This sequence joins TRBV28 and TRBJ2-4; lacking DNA, the TRBD1 call made by TCRdb goes unchecked. Germline CDR1 is MDHEN and CDR2 is SYDVKM. This CDR3 contains 16 residues. CDR3 in amino acids: CASTPGGFKVKNIQYF. The variable domain in full, with the rest retrieved from reference TRBV28 and TRBJ2-4, is DVKVTQSSRYLVKRTGEKVFLECVQDMDHENMFWYRQDPGLGLRLIYFSYDVKMKEKGDIPEGYSVSREKKERFSLILESASTNQTSMYLCASTPGGFKVKNIQYFGAGTRLSVL.

This chain uses TRBV28 with TRBJ2-7; the D gene TCRdb calls, TRBD1, cannot be checked with no DNA. The germline V gene has CDR1 MDHEN and CDR2 SYDVKM. The CDR3 runs to 14 residues. This chain's CDR3 is CASFRDESSYEQYF.

V and J are TRBV6-2 or TRBV6-3 and TRBJ2-6; TCRdb selects TRBD1, and the lack of DNA leaves this call unchecked. The germline V gene encodes CDR1 MNHEY and CDR2 SVGEGT. The CDR3 is 17 amino acids. CDR3 protein: CASRPGQGRPGANVLTF.

The V gene is TRBV5-1, the J gene TRBJ1-4; the D gene TCRdb calls, TRBD1, cannot be checked with no DNA. There are 13 residues in the CDR3. Germline CDR1 and CDR2: SGHRS and YFSETQ. The CDR3: CASRWTEGEKLFF.

This chain links TRBV18 with TRBJ1-1. CDR1 KGHSH and CDR2 LQKENI come from the germline V gene. The CDR3 consists of 14 residues. CDR3 sequence: CASSPNSRNTEAFF.